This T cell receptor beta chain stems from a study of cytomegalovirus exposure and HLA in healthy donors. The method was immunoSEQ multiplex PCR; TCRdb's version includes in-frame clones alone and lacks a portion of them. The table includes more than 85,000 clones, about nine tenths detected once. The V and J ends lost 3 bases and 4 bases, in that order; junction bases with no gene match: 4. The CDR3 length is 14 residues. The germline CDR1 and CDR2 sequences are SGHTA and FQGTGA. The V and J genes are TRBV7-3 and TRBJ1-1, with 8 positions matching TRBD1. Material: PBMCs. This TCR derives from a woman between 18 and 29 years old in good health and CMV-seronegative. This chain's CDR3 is CASSLDREGTEAFF. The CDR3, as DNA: TGTGCCAGCAGCTTGGACAGGGAGGGCACTGAAGCTTTCTTT.